The TCR beta chain described here comes from a study of shared clonotypes between healthy human individuals (TCRdb year 2020). Concerning the study at large: The cohort included three men and two women between 18 and 49 years of age. Leukapheresis yielded between about 0.85 and 10 billion PBMCs per donor. Blood TCR repertoires of roughly 5 healthy adults were deeply sequenced to estimate repertoire size and the extent of clonotype sharing between individuals. Libraries were prepared and TCR repertoires were sequenced by different laboratories using diverse techniques, in order to increase sequencing depth and limit assay-specific biases. For each donor, CD4 naive and CD4 memory were each run on three plates, CD8 naive on two plates, and CD8 memory on one plate.

From V the trimming removes 4 bases and from J it removes 2 bases, while the gene matches leave 4 bases of the junction unaccounted for. The CDR3 holds 14 amino acids from the cysteine to the phenylalanine. Of the read, only the CDR3 DNA is kept; its 42 bases are in frame from base 1. CDR1 and CDR2 are drawn from the germline V gene: SNHLY, FYNNEI. As for this clone: Its antigen is unknown. No base-level quality is on record; no much larger clone is a single base apart. At the DNA level, this CDR3 is encoded by other sequences in the same sample as well.

The investigation overall reported the following: Compared with non-shared clonotypes, the clonotypes found in all four sorted-subset donors had higher generation probabilities. Only blood was sampled, and tissue TCR repertoires likely differ from those in blood. When a handful of donors were compared, the shared fraction of clonotypes was around 5.1% for naive CD4, about 4% for naive CD8, 2.3% for memory CD4, and 0.3% to 0.5% for memory CD8. Pairwise subsampling led to the expectation that sequencing depth would affect the degree of clonotype sharing among donors. Estimated clonotype richness was generally larger for naive than for memory subsets. The small number of donors limited the genetic and exposure-history diversity represented. Rarefaction of sorted-subset datasets indicated incomplete sequencing despite the large sequencing depth.

Using the deep immunoSEQ assay, multiplex PCR amplified TCR CDR3 regions from genomic DNA. For each cell subset, the extracted genomic DNA was distributed evenly across all wells of several immunoSEQ 96-well plates, and each plate served as one replicate. For sorted subsets, roughly 190 ng of genomic DNA, equivalent to around 31,000 T cell genomes, went into each replicate PCR. Purified libraries were quantified with a Qubit 3.0 fluorometer, sized on a Bioanalyzer 2100, and re-quantified with the KAPA Library Quantification kit. Each immunoSEQ 96-well plate was sequenced on its own single-read 150-cycle Illumina NextSeq 550 flow cell. Turning to the authors' computational methods: Because the immunoSEQ output held only junctional sequences and lacked quality scores, the filtering could not match the filtering applied to full-length reads. To assign V/J genes and CDR3, sequences were annotated against IMGT germline references using PyIR, a Python wrapper for IgBLAST v1.9. Reads were filtered out if the reads had weak V/J assignments (E-value above 1e-6), no CDR3, stop codons, out-of-frame junctions, or ambiguous translated residues. V3J clonotypes were defined by identical inferred V gene, J gene, and CDR3 amino acid sequence. Percentage overlap between repertoires was computed as shared unique clonotypes divided by the size of the smaller repertoire. RTK rarefaction, the Chao1 estimator, and Recon v2.1 estimates of unobserved clonotypes were used to assess repertoire richness. OLGA was used to compute generation probabilities for all TCRbeta clonotypes that the gDNA method yielded from four donors. This is the immuneACCESS table as TCRdb keeps it, with only in-frame sequences that have V and J called. A part of the clones is gone; compared with another copy, unresolved V genes explain less than half, and the rest is unexplained. V and J calls and clone size are given by that table; D and trimming were obtained from the DNA. This sample gives 2 million to 2.5 million clones in total; roughly 90% of them show up just once. The ten largest clonotypes hold about 0.36% of the sample.

Healthy HIV-negative adults with no recently reported acute infections or vaccinations were included as donors. All donors were Caucasian adults living in Nashville, Tennessee, USA. CD4+ T cells were enriched through magnetic negative selection, after which naive cells were positively selected on CD45RA and the remaining negative fraction served as the memory subset. Blood was obtained by leukapheresis, after which PBMCs were separated by Ficoll-Histopaque density gradient centrifugation and cryopreserved in liquid nitrogen vapor phase. Purity and quantity of every magnetically sorted T cell population were checked by analytical flow cytometry. From each sorted fraction, genomic DNA was isolated and quantified by UV absorbance on a Nanodrop 2000c.

The chain is made from TRBV2 and TRBJ1-1; the junction holds 7 bases that match TRBD1. The clonotype originates from a man between 18 and 29 years old in good health. Some clones in this sample may be carry-over from other donors' samples. What was sequenced was naive CD4+ T cells from PBMCs. The cell subset or site label for this specimen denotes: CD45RA+ positively selected. The CDR3 has the sequence CASSVDRANTEAFF. The sequence in DNA is TGTGCCAGCAGTGTTGACAGGGCCAACACTGAAGCTTTCTTT.